This TCR beta chain emerged from a study of blood T cell repertoires in COVID-19. As for the study in general: Sources were T cells, B-cell-depleted T cells, or PBMCs; the material itself was cDNA or gDNA.

V was pared by 5 bases and J by 1 base, with 15 bases between. Germline loops: CDR1 LNHDA, CDR2 SQIVND (reference sequence). CDR3 length: 16 residues. In the original analysis: Amplification of reference gene primers provided the estimated nucleated cell counts. Profiling relied on immunoSEQ multiplex PCR, and the TCRdb table lists in-frame clones only, not all of them. Clone size and the V and J calls come from that table; the DNA yielded D and trimming. Of around 150,000 clones listed, 60% to 85% are singletons. The chain carries TRBV19 and TRBJ1-3; weak D call: TRBD1 (6 bases). Source material: peripheral blood. The clonotype originates from a woman older than 75 with active or convalescent COVID-19. CDR3 bases: TGTGCCAGTAGTCTATACAGGGATTCATCTGGAAACACCATATATTTT. This gives the protein CASSLYRDSSGNTIYF.